Listed here are 15 T cell receptor beta chains from one sample, sequenced in a study of glioma-infiltrating T cells after dendritic cell vaccination. Some clones are missing from TCRdb's copy, which holds only in-frame ones; the method was immunoSEQ multiplex PCR. The data show 80,000 to 100,000 clones, less than 90% seen once. Time point noted: after dendritic cell vaccination, including at tumor progression/relapse. Sequenced here: blood, sampled after dendritic cell vaccination. These receptors were collected from a human donor with glioblastoma.

The gene calls are TRBV5-1 and TRBJ1-2; D is unresolved. V was clipped by 3 bases and J by 4 bases, with 13 bases between them. CDR1 and CDR2 (germline): SGHRS, YFSETQ. The CDR3 is made up of 14 amino acids. Written as DNA, the CDR3 is TGCGCCAGCAGCTCCAACCAGGCCCTCTATGGCTACACCTTC. The encoded protein is CASSSNQALYGYTF.

This clone showed up just a few times. The chain has TRBV7-6 and TRBJ1-3, with D perhaps TRBD1 (5 bases). Germline V gives CDR1 SGHVS, CDR2 FNYEAQ. V was cut by 1 base and J by 4 bases, with 23 bases left in between. This CDR3 is 19 amino acids long. The CDR3 sequence is CASSLVLGLAGGTGNTIYF. CDR3 nucleotide sequence: TGTGCCAGCAGCTTAGTTTTGGGGTTGGCCGGAGGGACCGGAAACACCATATATTTT.

J is TRBJ2-1 and V is TRBV9, with TRBD2 identical over 9 bases. J gave up 15 bases and V 3 bases, and 7 bases lay outside the gene matches. Per the germline V gene, CDR1 is SGDLS and CDR2 is YYNGEE. The CDR3 extends over 12 amino acids. The CDR3 DNA reads as TGTGCCAGCAGCGCGACTAGCGGAAGAACGTTCTTC. Its translation: CASSATSGRTFF. Variable domain in full (rest from reference TRBV9 and TRBJ2-1): DSGVTQTPKHLITATGQRVTLRCSPRSGDLSVYWYQQSLDQGLQFLIQYYNGEERAKGNILERFSAQQFPDLHSELNLSSLELGDSALYFCASSATSGRTFFGPGTRLTVL.

This sequence joins TRBV27 and TRBJ2-7; 7 nucleotides agree with TRBD1. The CDR3 is made up of 17 amino acids. Germline V gives CDR1 MNHEY, CDR2 SMNVEV (reference sequence). The V and J ends lost 0 bases and 2 bases, in that order; junction bases with no gene match: 10. CDR3 bases: TGTGCCAGCAGTTTATCCCCGAAGACAGGGTTAACCTACGAGCAGTACTTC. Its translation: CASSLSPKTGLTYEQYF.

J is TRBJ1-1 and V is TRBV10-1, with D possibly TRBD1 on 6 matching bases. The V and J ends lost 0 bases and 5 bases respectively, with 10 bases between them. CDR1 is WNHNN, CDR2 SYGVQD, per germline (reference sequence). The CDR3 extends over 14 amino acids. CDR3 nucleotide sequence: TGCGCCAGCAGTGAGTCAAGGACAGCGACTGAAGCTTTCTTT. This encodes CASSESRTATEAFF.

In this sample, this clone turned up once. The chain links TRBV15 to TRBJ2-7; 8 nucleotides align to TRBD2. J gave up 4 bases and V 6 bases, and 8 bases lay outside the gene matches. The germline V gene encodes CDR1 LNHNV and CDR2 YYDKDF (reference sequence). The length of the CDR3 is 14 residues. The CDR3 reads CATRSGLAGYEQYF. The CDR3, as DNA: TGTGCCACCAGAAGTGGACTAGCAGGATACGAGCAGTACTTC.

This clone was seen just once. The chain carries TRBV11-2 and TRBJ2-7, with TRBD1 identical over 11 bases. The CDR3 length is 15 residues. Germline lookup yields CDR1 SGHAT and CDR2 FQNNGV. Trimming took 5 bases from V and 2 from J; bases not matched to a gene: 5. CDR3 protein: CASSAPGQGAYEQYF. DNA of the CDR3: TGTGCCAGCAGCGCTCCGGGACAGGGGGCCTACGAGCAGTACTTC. Based on the CDR3 plus reference TRBV11-2 and TRBJ2-7, the full variable domain is EAGVAQSPRYKIIEKRQSVAFWCNPISGHATLYWYQQILGQGPKLLIQFQNNGVVDDSQLPKDRFSAERLKGVDSTLKIQPAKLEDSAVYLCASSAPGQGAYEQYFGPGTRLTVT.

The V and J genes are TRBV5-1 and TRBJ2-1; 9 positions match TRBD1. V was clipped by 5 bases and J by 7 bases; unmatched bases: 10. This CDR3 is built from 15 residues. The V gene's germline CDR1 is SGHRS and CDR2 YFSETQ. Written as DNA, the CDR3 is TGCGCCAGCAGGAGGGGACAGGGAAATGGGAATGAGCAGTTCTTC. Its protein product is CASRRGQGNGNEQFF. The complete variable domain, with remaining parts taken from reference TRBV5-1 and TRBJ2-1, reads KAGVTQTPRYLIKTRGQQVTLSCSPISGHRSVSWYQQTPGQGLQFLFEYFSETQRNKGNFPGRFSGRQFSNSRSEMNVSTLELGDSALYLCASRRGQGNGNEQFFGPGTRLTVL.

The chain has TRBV7-9 and TRBJ2-2; 8 bases line up with TRBD2. Germline trimming cut 6 bases from V and 7 bases from J; bases unmatched to any gene: 7. The CDR3 spans 14 residues. Germline CDR1 reads SEHNR; CDR2 reads FQNEAQ (reference sequence). CDR3 in amino acids: CASRPGGFGGELFF. In DNA form, the CDR3 reads TGTGCCAGCAGACCGGGAGGGTTTGGCGGGGAGCTGTTTTTT.

The chain has TRBV5-1 and TRBJ2-3; 7 positions agree with TRBD1. CDR1 SGHRS and CDR2 YFSETQ come from the germline V gene. With V trimmed by 0 bases and J by 5 bases, 6 bases remained unmatched. The CDR3 extends over 15 amino acids. CDR3 region: CASSLAEQGLDTQYF. The CDR3 DNA follows: TGCGCCAGCAGCTTGGCCGAACAGGGGCTAGATACGCAGTATTTT.

V gene TRBV4-2 combines with J gene TRBJ1-4; D uncertain. CDR3 length: 16 residues. Deletions cut 0 bases from V and 5 bases from J, with 13 bases between. Germline V gene data show CDR1 as LGHNA and CDR2 as YNFKEQ. The CDR3 is CASSQDTPGKNEKLFF. CDR3 nucleotide sequence: TGTGCCAGCAGCCAAGATACCCCGGGAAAGAATGAAAAACTGTTTTTT.

V gene TRBV30 combines with J gene TRBJ2-2; 7 positions match TRBD2. The CDR3 is 15 residues long. In germline, CDR1 is GTSNPN, CDR2 SVGIG (reference sequence). J was trimmed by 6 bases and V by 0 bases; bases with no gene match: 7. The CDR3 spells CAWSVWREISGELFF. CDR3 nucleotide sequence: TGTGCCTGGAGTGTCTGGCGGGAGATCTCCGGGGAGCTGTTTTTT.

This clone occurred once. The chain joins TRBV27 to TRBJ2-6; no clear D. The V gene's germline CDR1 is MNHEY and CDR2 SMNVEV (reference sequence). There are 15 residues in the CDR3. Trimming pared 2 bases from V and 0 bases from J, leaving 5 bases between. CDR3 DNA: TGTGCCAGCAGTTTACTGAGCTCTGGGGCCAACGTCCTGACTTTC. Translation: CASSLLSSGANVLTF. Supplemented by reference TRBV27 and TRBJ2-6, the full variable domain reads EAQVTQNPRYLITVTGKKLTVTCSQNMNHEYMSWYRQDPGLGLRQIYYSMNVEVTDKGDVPEGYKVSRKEKRNFPLILESPSPNQTSLYFCASSLLSSGANVLTFGAGSRLTVL.

The chain joins TRBV23-1 to TRBJ1-2, with 11 bases that match TRBD1. TRBV23-1 is an open reading frame, and its role is uncertain. CDR3 size: 18 residues. J lost 8 bases, V lost 0 bases, and 14 bases had no gene match. Written as DNA, the CDR3 is TGCGCCAGCAGTCAATCTTTCCCCGGGACAGGGGGTGGAAAAGGCTACACCTTC. Its protein product is CASSQSFPGTGGGKGYTF.

The V and J genes are TRBV6-4 and TRBJ1-6; 8 positions match TRBD1. V gave up 5 bases and J gave up 7 bases; unmatched junction bases: 4. The CDR3 is 14 residues long. Germline values: CDR1 MRHNA, CDR2 SNTAGT. CDR3 loop: CASSLGQGNSPLHF. The CDR3 DNA follows: TGTGCCAGCAGTCTCGGACAGGGAAATTCACCCCTCCACTTT.